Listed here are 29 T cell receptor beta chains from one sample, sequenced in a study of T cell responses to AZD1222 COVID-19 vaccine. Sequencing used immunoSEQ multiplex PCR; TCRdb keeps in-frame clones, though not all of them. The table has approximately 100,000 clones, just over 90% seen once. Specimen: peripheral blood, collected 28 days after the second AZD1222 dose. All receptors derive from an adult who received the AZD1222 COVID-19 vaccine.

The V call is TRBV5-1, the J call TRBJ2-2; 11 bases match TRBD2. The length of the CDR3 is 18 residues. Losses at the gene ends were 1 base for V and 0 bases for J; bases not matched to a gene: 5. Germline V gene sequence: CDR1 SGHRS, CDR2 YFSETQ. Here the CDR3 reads CASSLRASGGPNTGELFF. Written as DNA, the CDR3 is TGCGCCAGCAGCTTGAGGGCTAGCGGGGGGCCGAACACCGGGGAGCTGTTTTTT.

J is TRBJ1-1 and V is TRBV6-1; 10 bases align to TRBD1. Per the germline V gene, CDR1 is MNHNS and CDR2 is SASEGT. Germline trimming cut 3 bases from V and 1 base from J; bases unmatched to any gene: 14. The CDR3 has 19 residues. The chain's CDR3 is CASSDRQGAIFSRNTEAFF. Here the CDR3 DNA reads TGTGCCAGCAGTGACAGACAGGGGGCAATTTTTTCGAGGAACACTGAAGCTTTCTTT.

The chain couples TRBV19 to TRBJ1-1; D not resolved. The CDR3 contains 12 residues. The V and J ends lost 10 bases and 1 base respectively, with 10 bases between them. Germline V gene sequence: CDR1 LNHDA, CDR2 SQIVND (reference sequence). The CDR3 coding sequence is TGTGCCACTATACAGAAGAACACTGAAGCTTTCTTT. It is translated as CATIQKNTEAFF.

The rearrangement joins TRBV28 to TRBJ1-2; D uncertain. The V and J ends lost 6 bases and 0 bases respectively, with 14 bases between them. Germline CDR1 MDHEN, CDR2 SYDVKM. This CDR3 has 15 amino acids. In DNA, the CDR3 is TGTGCCAGCAGCTCAGTACCCTTCACTAACTATGGCTACACCTTC. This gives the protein CASSSVPFTNYGYTF.

The CDR3 bases are TGTGCCAGCAGCGTATCGGGGGGATCAAACAATGAGCAGTTCTTC. It yields the protein CASSVSGGSNNEQFF. The chain carries TRBV9 and TRBJ2-1, with TRBD2 matching 7 bases. After removal of 1 base from V and 5 bases from J, the junction contained 6 bases not matched to a gene. CDR3 length: 15 amino acids. Per the germline V gene, CDR1 is SGDLS and CDR2 is YYNGEE.

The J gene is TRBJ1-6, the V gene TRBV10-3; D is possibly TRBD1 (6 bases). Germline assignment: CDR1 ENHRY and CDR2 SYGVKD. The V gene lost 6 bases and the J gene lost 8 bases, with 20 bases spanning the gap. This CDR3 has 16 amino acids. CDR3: CAIRDSGGTLYSPLHF. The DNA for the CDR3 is TGTGCCATCAGAGATTCGGGGGGGACACTCTATTCACCCCTCCACTTT.

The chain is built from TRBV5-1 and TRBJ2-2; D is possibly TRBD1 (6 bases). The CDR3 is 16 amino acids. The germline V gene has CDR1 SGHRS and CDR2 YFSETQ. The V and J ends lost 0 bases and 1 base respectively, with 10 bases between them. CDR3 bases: TGCGCCAGCAGCTTGGAGGGCAGGGGGAACACCGGGGAGCTGTTTTTT. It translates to CASSLEGRGNTGELFF.

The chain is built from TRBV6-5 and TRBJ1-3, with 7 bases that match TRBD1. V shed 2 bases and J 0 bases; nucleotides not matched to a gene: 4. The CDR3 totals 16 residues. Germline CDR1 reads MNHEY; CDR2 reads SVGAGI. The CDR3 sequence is CASSYTGARSGNTIYF. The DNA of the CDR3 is TGTGCCAGCAGTTACACAGGGGCTCGCTCTGGAAACACCATATATTTT.

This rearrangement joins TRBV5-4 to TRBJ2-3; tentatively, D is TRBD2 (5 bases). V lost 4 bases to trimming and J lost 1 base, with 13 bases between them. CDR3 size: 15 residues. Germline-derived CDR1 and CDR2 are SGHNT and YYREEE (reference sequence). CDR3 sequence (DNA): TGTGCCAGCAGCCCCACTACGCGGGGCACAGATACGCAGTATTTT. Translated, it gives CASSPTTRGTDTQYF. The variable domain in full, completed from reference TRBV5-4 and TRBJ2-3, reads ETGVTQSPTHLIKTRGQQVTLRCSSQSGHNTVSWYQQALGQGPQFIFQYYREEENGRGNFPPRFSGLQFPNYSSELNVNALELDDSALYLCASSPTTRGTDTQYFGPGTRLTVL.

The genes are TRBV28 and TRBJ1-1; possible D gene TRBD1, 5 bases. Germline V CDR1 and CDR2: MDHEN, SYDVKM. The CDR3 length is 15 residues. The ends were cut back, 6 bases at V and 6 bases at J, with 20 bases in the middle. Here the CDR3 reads CASRGVQFAPPEAFF. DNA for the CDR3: TGTGCCAGCAGGGGGGTACAATTCGCCCCCCCTGAAGCTTTCTTT.

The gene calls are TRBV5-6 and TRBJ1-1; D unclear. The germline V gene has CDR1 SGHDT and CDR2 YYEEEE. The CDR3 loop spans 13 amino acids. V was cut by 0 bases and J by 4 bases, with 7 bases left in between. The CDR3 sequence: CASSLGEGTEAFF. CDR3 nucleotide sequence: TGTGCCAGCAGCTTGGGGGAGGGCACTGAAGCTTTCTTT.

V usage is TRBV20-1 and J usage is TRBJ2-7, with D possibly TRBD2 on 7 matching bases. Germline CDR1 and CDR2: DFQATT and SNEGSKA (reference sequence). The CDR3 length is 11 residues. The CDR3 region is CRPGGLYEQYF. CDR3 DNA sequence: TGCAGGCCCGGGGGGCTCTACGAGCAGTACTTC.

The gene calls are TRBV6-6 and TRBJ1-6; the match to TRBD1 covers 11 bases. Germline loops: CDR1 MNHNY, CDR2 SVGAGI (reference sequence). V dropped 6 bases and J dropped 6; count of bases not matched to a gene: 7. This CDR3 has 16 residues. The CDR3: CASSPAGQGVNSPLHF. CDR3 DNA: TGTGCCAGCAGCCCCGCGGGACAGGGGGTTAATTCACCCCTCCACTTT.

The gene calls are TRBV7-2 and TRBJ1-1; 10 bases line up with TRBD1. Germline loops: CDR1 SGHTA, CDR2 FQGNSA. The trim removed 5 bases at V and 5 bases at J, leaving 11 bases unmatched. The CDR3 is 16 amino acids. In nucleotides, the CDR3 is TGTGCCAGCAGCACGGGGACAGGGGCTACTTGGACTGAAGCTTTCTTT. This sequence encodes CASSTGTGATWTEAFF.

The DNA for the CDR3 is TGTGGGTCACTTAGCGGGGGAAGCTCCTACAATGAGCAGTTCTTC. Translating it yields CGSLSGGSSYNEQFF. The chain has TRBV28 and TRBJ2-1, with 9 bases that match TRBD2. Germline V gene sequence: CDR1 MDHEN, CDR2 SYDVKM. The CDR3 has 15 residues.

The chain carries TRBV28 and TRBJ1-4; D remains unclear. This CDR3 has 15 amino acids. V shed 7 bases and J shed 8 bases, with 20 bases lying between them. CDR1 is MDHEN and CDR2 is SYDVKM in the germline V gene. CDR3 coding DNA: TGTGCCAGCATCCCGCGCTCGCCACCCAACGAAAAACTGTTTTTT. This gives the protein CASIPRSPPNEKLFF.

The CDR3 DNA follows: TGTGCCAGCAGCTATTTGGGCCCGGTGAGGGGAAATGAAAAACTGTTTTTT. Amino acid sequence: CASSYLGPVRGNEKLFF. The rearrangement uses TRBV7-9 and TRBJ1-4, with a possible D match to TRBD1 (5 bases). The V end was cut by 4 bases, the J end by 5 bases, with 20 bases between. The CDR3 extends over 17 amino acids. The germline V gene has CDR1 SEHNR and CDR2 FQNEAQ (reference sequence).

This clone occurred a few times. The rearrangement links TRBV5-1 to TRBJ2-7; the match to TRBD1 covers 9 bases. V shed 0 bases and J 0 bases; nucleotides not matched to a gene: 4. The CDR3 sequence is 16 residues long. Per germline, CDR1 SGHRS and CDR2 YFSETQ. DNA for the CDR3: TGCGCCAGCAGCTTGGCCGGGACAGGGCTCTCCTACGAGCAGTACTTC. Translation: CASSLAGTGLSYEQYF.

CDR3 DNA: TGTGCCAGCAGGGACAAGGACTCACCCCTCCACTTT. Amino acid sequence: CASRDKDSPLHF. The rearrangement joins TRBV6-5 to TRBJ1-6, with a tentative D call TRBD1 (5 bases). V was pared by 6 bases and J by 10 bases, with 10 bases between. This CDR3 contains 12 residues. Germline CDR1 is MNHEY and CDR2 is SVGAGI.

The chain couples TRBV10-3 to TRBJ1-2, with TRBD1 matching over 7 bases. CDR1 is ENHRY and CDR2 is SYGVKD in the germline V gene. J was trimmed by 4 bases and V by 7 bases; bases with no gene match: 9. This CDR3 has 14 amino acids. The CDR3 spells CAITRDREVYGYTF. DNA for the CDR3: TGTGCCATCACCCGAGACAGGGAAGTCTATGGCTACACCTTC.

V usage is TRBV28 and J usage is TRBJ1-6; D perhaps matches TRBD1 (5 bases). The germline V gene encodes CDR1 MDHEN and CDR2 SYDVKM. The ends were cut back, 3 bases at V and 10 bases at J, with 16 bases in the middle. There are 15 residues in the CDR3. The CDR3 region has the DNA TGTGCCAGCAGTTTGATGCAGGGTATGGGATCACCCCTCCACTTT. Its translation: CASSLMQGMGSPLHF.

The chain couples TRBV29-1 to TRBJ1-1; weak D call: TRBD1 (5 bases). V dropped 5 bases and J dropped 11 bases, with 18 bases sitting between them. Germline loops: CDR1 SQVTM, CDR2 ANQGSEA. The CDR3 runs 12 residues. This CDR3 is CSVRVGEGSAFF. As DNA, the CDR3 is TGCAGCGTTAGGGTCGGTGAGGGGTCGGCTTTCTTT.

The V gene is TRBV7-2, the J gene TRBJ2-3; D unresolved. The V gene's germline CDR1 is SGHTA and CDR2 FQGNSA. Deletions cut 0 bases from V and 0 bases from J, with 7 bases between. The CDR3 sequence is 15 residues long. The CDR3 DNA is TGTGCCAGCAGCTTAGCCTTAACTAGCACAGATACGCAGTATTTT. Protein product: CASSLALTSTDTQYF.

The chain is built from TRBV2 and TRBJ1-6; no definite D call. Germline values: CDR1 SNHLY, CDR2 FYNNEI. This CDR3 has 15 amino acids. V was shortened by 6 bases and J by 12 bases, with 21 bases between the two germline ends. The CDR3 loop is CASRGEGVKGIPLHF. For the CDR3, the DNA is TGTGCCAGCAGAGGAGAGGGTGTGAAAGGGATACCCCTCCACTTT.

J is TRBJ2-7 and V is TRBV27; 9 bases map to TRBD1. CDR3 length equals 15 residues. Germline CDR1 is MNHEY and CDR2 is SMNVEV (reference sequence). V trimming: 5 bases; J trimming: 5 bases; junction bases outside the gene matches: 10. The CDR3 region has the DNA TGTGCCAGCAGTAAGCAAGGGACAGGGAGACACGAGCAGTACTTC. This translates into CASSKQGTGRHEQYF.

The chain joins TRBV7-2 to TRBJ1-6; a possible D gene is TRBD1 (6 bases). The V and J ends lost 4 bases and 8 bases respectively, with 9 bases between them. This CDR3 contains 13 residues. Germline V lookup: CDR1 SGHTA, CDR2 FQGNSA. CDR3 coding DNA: TGTGCCAGCAGCTGGAGGGGGGATTCACCCCTCCACTTT. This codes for CASSWRGDSPLHF.

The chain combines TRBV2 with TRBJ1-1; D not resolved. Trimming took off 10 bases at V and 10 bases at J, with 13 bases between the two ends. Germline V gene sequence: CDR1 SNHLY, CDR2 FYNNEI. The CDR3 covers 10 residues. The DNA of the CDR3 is TGTGCCATCACGACCGAGATAGCTTTCTTT. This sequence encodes CAITTEIAFF.

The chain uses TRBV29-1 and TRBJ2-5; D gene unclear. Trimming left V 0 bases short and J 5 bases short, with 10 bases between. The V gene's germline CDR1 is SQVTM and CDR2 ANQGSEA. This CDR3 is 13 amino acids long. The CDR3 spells CSVEEGKAETQYF. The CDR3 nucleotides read TGCAGCGTTGAAGAAGGAAAAGCGGAGACCCAGTACTTC.

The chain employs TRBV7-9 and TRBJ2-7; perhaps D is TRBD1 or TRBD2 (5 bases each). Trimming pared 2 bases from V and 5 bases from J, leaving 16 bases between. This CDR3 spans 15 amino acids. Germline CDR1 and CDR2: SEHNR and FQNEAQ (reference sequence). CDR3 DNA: TGTGCCAGCAGCTTAAGGGACGGCTTCTTTCACGAGCAGTACTTC. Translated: CASSLRDGFFHEQYF.